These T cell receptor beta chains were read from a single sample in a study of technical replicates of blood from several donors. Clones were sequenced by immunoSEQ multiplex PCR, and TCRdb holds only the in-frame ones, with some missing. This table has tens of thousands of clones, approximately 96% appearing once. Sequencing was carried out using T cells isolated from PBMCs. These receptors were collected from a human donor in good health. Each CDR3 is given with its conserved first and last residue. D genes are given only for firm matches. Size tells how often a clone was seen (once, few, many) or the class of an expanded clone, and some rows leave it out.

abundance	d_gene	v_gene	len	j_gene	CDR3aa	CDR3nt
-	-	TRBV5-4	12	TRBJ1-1	CASSFWGAEAFF	TGTGCCAGCAGCTTCTGGGGAGCTGAAGCTTTCTTT
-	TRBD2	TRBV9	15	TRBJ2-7	CASSVAGREDNEQYF	TGTGCCAGCAGCGTAGCGGGTCGGGAGGACAACGAGCAGTACTTC
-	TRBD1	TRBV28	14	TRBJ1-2	CASIIWGQGEGYTF	TGTGCCAGCATCATTTGGGGACAGGGGGAAGGCTACACCTTC
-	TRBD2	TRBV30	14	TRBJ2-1	CAWSGLAAYNEQFF	TGTGCCTGGAGTGGACTAGCGGCCTACAATGAGCAGTTCTTC
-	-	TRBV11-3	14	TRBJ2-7	CASSVRSGVSEQYF	TGTGCCAGCAGCGTACGGTCGGGAGTGTCCGAGCAGTACTTC
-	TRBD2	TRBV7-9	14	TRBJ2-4	CASSLLAGGYIQYF	TGTGCCAGCAGCTTACTAGCGGGAGGGTACATTCAGTACTTC
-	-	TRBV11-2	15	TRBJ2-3	CASSSRLVGSDTQYF	TGTGCCAGCAGCTCCCGACTAGTGGGCTCAGATACGCAGTATTTT
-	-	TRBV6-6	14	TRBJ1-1	CASGPWGENTEAFF	TGTGCCAGCGGCCCCTGGGGAGAAAACACTGAAGCTTTCTTT
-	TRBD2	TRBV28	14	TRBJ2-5	CASQRLAEKETQYF	TGTGCCAGCCAGAGACTAGCGGAAAAAGAGACCCAGTACTTC
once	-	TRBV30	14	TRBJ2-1	CAWGRGGFYNEQFF	TGTGCCTGGGGAAGGGGGGGTTTCTACAATGAGCAGTTCTTC
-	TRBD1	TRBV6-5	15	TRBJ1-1	CASSPPKGAGTEAFF	TGTGCCAGCAGTCCGCCCAAGGGGGCAGGTACTGAAGCTTTCTTT
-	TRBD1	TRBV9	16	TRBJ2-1	CASSLTGGQSYNEQFF	TGTGCCAGCAGCCTAACAGGGGGCCAATCCTACAATGAGCAGTTCTTC
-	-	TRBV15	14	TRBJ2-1	CATTREILVNEQFF	TGTGCCACCACCAGGGAGATATTGGTCAATGAGCAGTTCTTC
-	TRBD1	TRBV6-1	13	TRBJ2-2	CASSVTGPGELFF	TGTGCCAGCAGTGTGACAGGGCCCGGGGAGCTGTTTTTT
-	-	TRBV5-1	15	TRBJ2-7	CASSLDDSLSYEQYF	TGCGCCAGCAGCTTGGATGACAGTCTCTCCTACGAGCAGTACTTC
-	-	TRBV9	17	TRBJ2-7	CASSVGLMGTVGSEQYF	TGTGCCAGCAGCGTAGGATTAATGGGGACTGTGGGGTCCGAGCAGTACTTC
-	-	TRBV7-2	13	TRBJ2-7	CASSLNSAYEQYF	TGTGCCAGCAGCTTAAATTCGGCCTACGAGCAGTACTTC
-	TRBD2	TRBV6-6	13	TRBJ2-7	CASSASGLDEQYF	TGTGCCAGCAGTGCTAGCGGGCTGGACGAGCAGTACTTC
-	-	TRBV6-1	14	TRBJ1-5	CASSEAGANQPQHF	TGTGCCAGCAGTGAGGCAGGGGCAAATCAGCCCCAGCATTTT
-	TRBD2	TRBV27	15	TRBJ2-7	CASSLGIAGIYEQYF	TGTGCCAGCAGTTTAGGGATAGCGGGCATCTACGAGCAGTACTTC
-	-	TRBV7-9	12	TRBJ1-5	CASSLVEGPQHF	TGTGCCAGCAGCTTAGTTGAGGGGCCCCAGCATTTT
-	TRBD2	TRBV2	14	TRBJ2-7	CASGGLAAVYEQYF	TGTGCCAGCGGGGGACTAGCGGCTGTCTACGAGCAGTACTTC
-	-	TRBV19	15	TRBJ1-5	CASSATGYSNQPQHF	TGTGCCAGTAGTGCTACAGGTTATAGCAATCAGCCCCAGCATTTT
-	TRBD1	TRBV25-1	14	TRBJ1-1	CASTPRDRDTEAFF	TGTGCCAGCACTCCTAGGGACAGGGACACTGAAGCTTTCTTT
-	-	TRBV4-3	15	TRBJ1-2	CASSQDIGRSYGYTF	TGCGCCAGCAGCCAAGATATTGGCCGAAGCTATGGCTACACCTTC
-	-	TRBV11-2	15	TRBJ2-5	CASSLAGLLGETQYF	TGTGCCAGCAGCTTAGCAGGGCTACTCGGAGAGACCCAGTACTTC
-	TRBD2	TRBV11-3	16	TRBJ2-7	CASSLRTSANYYEQYF	TGTGCCAGCAGCCTCCGGACTAGCGCCAACTATTACGAGCAGTACTTC
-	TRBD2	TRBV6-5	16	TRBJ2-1	CASSYSHGLGMDEQFF	TGTGCCAGCAGTTACTCCCACGGACTAGGTATGGATGAGCAGTTCTTC
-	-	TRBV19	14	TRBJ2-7	CASSIQGSGYEQYF	TGTGCCAGTAGTATACAGGGGTCAGGCTACGAGCAGTACTTC
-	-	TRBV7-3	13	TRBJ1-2	CASSSRGNYGYTF	TGTGCCAGCAGCTCCAGGGGTAACTATGGCTACACCTTC
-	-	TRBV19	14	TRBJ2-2	CASTAQGWTGELFF	TGTGCCAGTACCGCCCAGGGCTGGACCGGGGAGCTGTTTTTT
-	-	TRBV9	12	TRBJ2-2	CASRTGTGELFF	TGTGCCAGCAGGACAGGTACCGGGGAGCTGTTTTTT
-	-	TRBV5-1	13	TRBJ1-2	CASSLGLYYGYTF	TGCGCCAGCAGCTTGGGCCTATACTATGGCTACACCTTC
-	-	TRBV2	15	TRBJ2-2	CASNDQGPNTGELFF	TGTGCCAGCAACGACCAGGGCCCGAACACCGGGGAGCTGTTTTTT
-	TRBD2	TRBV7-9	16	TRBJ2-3	CASSRTSGSLTDTQYF	TGTGCCAGCAGCAGGACTAGCGGGAGCCTCACAGATACGCAGTATTTT
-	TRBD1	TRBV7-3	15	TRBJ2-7	CASSSTGTGTYEQYF	TGTGCCAGCAGCTCTACCGGGACAGGGACCTACGAGCAGTACTTC
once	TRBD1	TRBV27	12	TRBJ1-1	CARRQGFTEAFF	TGTGCCAGACGACAGGGATTCACTGAAGCTTTCTTT